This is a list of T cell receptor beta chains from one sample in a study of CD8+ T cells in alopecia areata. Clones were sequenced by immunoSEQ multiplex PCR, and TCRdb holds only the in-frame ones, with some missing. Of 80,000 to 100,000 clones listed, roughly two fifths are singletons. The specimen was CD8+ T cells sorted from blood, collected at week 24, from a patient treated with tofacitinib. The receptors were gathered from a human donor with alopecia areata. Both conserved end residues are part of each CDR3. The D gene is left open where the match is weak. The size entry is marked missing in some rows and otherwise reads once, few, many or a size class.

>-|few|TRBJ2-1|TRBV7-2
CASSSDLNEQFF
TGTGCCAGCAGCTCCGATTTAAATGAGCAGTTCTTC
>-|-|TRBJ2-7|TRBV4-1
CASSQGHHSYEQYF
TGCGCCAGCAGCCAAGGTCACCACTCCTACGAGCAGTACTTC
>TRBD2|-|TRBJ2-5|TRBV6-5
CASSGTSAQETQYF
TGTGCCAGCAGTGGCACTAGCGCTCAAGAGACCCAGTACTTC
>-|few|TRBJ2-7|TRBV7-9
CASSPPASNEQYF
TGTGCCAGCAGCCCGCCTGCCTCGAACGAGCAGTACTTC
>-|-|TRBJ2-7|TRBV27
CASSFLGQPYEQYF
TGTGCCAGCAGTTTTTTAGGACAGCCCTACGAGCAGTACTTC
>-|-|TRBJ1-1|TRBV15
CATSRDLEAGSLNTEAFF
TGTGCCACCAGCAGAGATCTGGAGGCAGGGTCCCTGAACACTGAAGCTTTCTTT
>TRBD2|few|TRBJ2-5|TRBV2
CASSEMLAGETQYF
TGTGCCAGCAGTGAGATGTTAGCGGGGGAGACCCAGTACTTC
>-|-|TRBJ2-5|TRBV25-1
CASSEYILTQYF
TGTGCCAGCAGTGAATATATCCTGACCCAGTACTTC
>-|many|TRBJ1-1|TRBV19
CASRLGQLEAFF
TGTGCCAGTAGATTAGGACAGCTTGAAGCTTTCTTT
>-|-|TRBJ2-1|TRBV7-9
CASSFDRNNEQFF
TGTGCCAGCAGTTTCGACAGAAACAATGAGCAGTTCTTC
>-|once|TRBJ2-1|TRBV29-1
CSVEDQRSSYNEQFF
TGCAGCGTTGAGGATCAGAGAAGCTCCTACAATGAGCAGTTCTTC
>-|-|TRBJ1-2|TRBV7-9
CASSLPPGQDVPKDTF
TGTGCCAGCAGCTTACCACCCGGGCAGGACGTTCCAAAAGACACCTTC
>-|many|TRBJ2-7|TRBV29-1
CSVGRDQSYEQYF
TGCAGCGTTGGCAGGGACCAATCCTACGAGCAGTACTTC
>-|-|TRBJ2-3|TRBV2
CASSAPDRDATQYF
TGTGCCAGCAGTGCCCCGGACCGGGATGCTACGCAGTATTTT
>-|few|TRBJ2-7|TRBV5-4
CASSLRVYEQYF
TGTGCCAGCAGCTTGAGAGTCTACGAGCAGTACTTC
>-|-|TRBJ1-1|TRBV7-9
CASSFGATEAFF
TGTGCCAGCAGCTTTGGCGCGACTGAAGCTTTCTTT
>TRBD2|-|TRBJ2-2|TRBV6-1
CASSDRTRDTGELFF
TGTGCCAGCAGTGATAGGACTAGGGATACCGGGGAGCTGTTTTTT
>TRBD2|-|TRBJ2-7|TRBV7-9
CASSPLEGGISYEQYF
TGTGCCAGCAGCCCCTTGGAGGGAGGGATCTCCTACGAGCAGTACTTC
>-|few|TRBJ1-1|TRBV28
CASSFRNELTEAFF
TGTGCCAGCAGTTTCCGAAATGAACTTACTGAAGCTTTCTTT
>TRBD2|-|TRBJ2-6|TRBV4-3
CASSQGGGLGANVLTF
TGCGCCAGCAGCCAGGGGGGAGGGTTAGGGGCCAACGTCCTGACTTTC
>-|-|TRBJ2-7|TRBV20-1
CSARTAYEQYF
TGCAGTGCACGAACGGCTTACGAGCAGTACTTC
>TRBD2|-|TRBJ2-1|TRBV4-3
CASSQREFDEQFF
TGCGCCAGCAGCCAGCGGGAGTTCGATGAGCAGTTCTTC
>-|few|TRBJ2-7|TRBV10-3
CASSEWEVPYEQYF
TGTGCCAGCAGTGAATGGGAAGTTCCCTACGAGCAGTACTTC
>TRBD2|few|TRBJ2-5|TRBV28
CASSFGLAGGETQYF
TGTGCCAGCAGTTTTGGACTAGCGGGAGGAGAGACCCAGTACTTC
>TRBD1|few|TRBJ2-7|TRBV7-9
CASSNTGTGFFYEQYF
TGTGCCAGCAGCAATACCGGGACAGGGTTTTTCTACGAGCAGTACTTC
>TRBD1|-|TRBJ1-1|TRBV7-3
CASSSTGTGPIHTEAFF
TGTGCCAGCAGCTCTACCGGGACAGGGCCAATTCACACTGAAGCTTTCTTT
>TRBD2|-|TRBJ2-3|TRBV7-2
CASSLVSGRADTQYF
TGTGCCAGCAGCTTAGTTAGCGGGAGAGCAGATACGCAGTATTTT
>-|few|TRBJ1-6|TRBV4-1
CASSQEGSPLHF
TGCGCCAGCAGCCAAGAGGGCTCACCCCTCCACTTT
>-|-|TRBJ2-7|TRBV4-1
CASSQATSEGYEQYF
TGCGCCAGCAGCCAGGCAACCAGCGAGGGCTACGAGCAGTACTTC
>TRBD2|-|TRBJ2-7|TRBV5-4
CASSPPGGTGEQYF
TGTGCCAGCAGCCCGCCGGGAGGTACGGGGGAGCAGTACTTC
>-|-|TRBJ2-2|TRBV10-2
CASSPARELFF
TGCGCCAGCAGTCCGGCACGGGAGCTGTTTTTT
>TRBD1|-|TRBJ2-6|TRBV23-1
CASSQSPPWDRAGANVLTF
TGCGCCAGCAGTCAATCTCCCCCTTGGGACAGGGCTGGGGCCAACGTCCTGACTTTC
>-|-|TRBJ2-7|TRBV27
CASSPGTKGYEQYF
TGTGCCAGCAGCCCCGGGACAAAAGGCTACGAGCAGTACTTC
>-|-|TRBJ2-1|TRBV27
CASSLSAGEQFF
TGTGCCAGCAGTTTAAGCGCGGGTGAGCAGTTCTTC
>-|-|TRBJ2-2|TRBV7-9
CASTGHRDGYPTWELFF
TGTGCCAGCACGGGACACCGGGACGGCTACCCAACGTGGGAGCTGTTTTTT
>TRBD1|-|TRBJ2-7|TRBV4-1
CASSQDQYRDSAYEQYF
TGCGCCAGCAGCCAAGACCAATACCGGGACAGCGCCTACGAGCAGTACTTC
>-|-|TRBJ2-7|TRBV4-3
CASSQAFTGYEQYF
TGCGCCAGCAGCCAGGCGTTTACAGGCTACGAGCAGTACTTC
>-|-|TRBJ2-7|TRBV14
CASSPGPAYEQYF
TGTGCCAGCAGCCCGGGACCTGCCTACGAGCAGTACTTC
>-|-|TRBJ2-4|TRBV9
CASSVGREVWNIQYF
TGTGCCAGCAGCGTAGGCAGGGAAGTCTGGAACATTCAGTACTTC
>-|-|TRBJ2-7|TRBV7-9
CASSLKSRPREQYF
TGTGCCAGCAGCTTAAAGAGTAGGCCCCGGGAGCAGTACTTC
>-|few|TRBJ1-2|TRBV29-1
CSVDAGNNYGYTF
TGCAGCGTTGACGCGGGGAATAACTATGGCTACACCTTC
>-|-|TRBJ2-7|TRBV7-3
CASSLNGPSSEQYF
TGTGCCAGCAGCTTAAATGGTCCGTCCAGCGAGCAGTACTTC
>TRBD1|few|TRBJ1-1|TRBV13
CASSFRGPTEAFF
TGTGCCAGCAGCTTTAGGGGGCCCACTGAAGCTTTCTTT
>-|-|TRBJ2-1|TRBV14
CASSQGGGQVEFF
TGTGCCAGCAGCCAGGGGGGAGGACAGGTGGAGTTCTTC
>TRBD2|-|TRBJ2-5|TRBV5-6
CASSSTSGAEYF
TGTGCCAGCAGCTCGACTAGCGGGGCTGAGTACTTC
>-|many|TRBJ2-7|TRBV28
CASSSRGVYSYEQYF
TGTGCCAGCAGTTCTAGGGGGGTATACTCCTACGAGCAGTACTTC
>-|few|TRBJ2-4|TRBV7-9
CASSLGLDIQYF
TGTGCCAGCAGCCTGGGCCTGGACATTCAGTACTTC
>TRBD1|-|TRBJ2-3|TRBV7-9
CASSPDRLGTDTQYF
TGTGCCAGCAGCCCGGACAGGCTTGGCACAGATACGCAGTATTTT
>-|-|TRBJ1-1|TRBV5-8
CASSITLGAFF
TGTGCCAGCAGCATAACCCTGGGAGCTTTCTTT
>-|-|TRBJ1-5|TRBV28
CASSHEGEGAPQPQHF
TGTGCCAGCTCGCATGAGGGCGAAGGGGCCCCCCAGCCCCAGCATTTT
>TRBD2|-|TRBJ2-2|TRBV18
CASSLGPRLAPNTGELFF
TGTGCCAGCTCCCTGGGCCCGCGACTAGCGCCGAACACCGGGGAGCTGTTTTTT
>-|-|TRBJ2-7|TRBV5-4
CASSLGGVTYEQYF
TGTGCCAGCAGCTTGGGGGGGGTTACCTACGAGCAGTACTTC
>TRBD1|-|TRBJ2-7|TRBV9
CASSPRQGSYEQYF
TGTGCCAGCAGCCCTCGACAGGGTTCCTACGAGCAGTACTTC